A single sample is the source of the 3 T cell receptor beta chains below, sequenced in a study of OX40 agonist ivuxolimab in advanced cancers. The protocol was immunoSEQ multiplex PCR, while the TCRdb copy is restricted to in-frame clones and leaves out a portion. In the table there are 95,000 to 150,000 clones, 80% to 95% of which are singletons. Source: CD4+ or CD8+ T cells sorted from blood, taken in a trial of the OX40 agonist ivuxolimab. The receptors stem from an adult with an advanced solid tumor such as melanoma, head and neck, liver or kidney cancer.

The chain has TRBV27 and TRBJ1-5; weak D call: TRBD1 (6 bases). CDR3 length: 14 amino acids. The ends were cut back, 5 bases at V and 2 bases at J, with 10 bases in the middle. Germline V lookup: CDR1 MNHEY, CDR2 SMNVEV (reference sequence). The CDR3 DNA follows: TGTGCCAGCAGTCAGGGGATGGGCAATCAGCCCCAGCATTTT. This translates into CASSQGMGNQPQHF.

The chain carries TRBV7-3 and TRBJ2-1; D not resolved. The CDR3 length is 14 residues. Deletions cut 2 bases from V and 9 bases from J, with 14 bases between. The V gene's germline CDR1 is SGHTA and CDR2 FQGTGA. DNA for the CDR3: TGTGCCAGCAGCTTATCTGCCGTAATCAGTGAGCAGTTCTTC. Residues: CASSLSAVISEQFF.

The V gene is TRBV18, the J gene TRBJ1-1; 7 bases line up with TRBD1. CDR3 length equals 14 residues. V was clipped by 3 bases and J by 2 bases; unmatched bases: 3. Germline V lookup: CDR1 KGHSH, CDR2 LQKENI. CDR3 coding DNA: TGTGCCAGCTCACCCGACAGGGCAAACACTGAAGCTTTCTTT. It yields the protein CASSPDRANTEAFF.